The 24 T cell receptor beta chains listed next were all sequenced from one sample in a study of CD8 T cells in ankylosing spondylitis. TCRdb recomputed calls from the 5' RACE reads with MiXCR, one row per CDR3 protein. The sample comprises 150,000 to 200,000 distinct CDR3 sequences, roughly 13% of which are singletons, and roughly 9.6% rests with the top ten. Sequencing used blood, either unsorted or a sorted T cell fraction (not recorded which). Every receptor here comes from a female donor with ankylosing spondylitis or in good health (not recorded which).

The V and J genes are TRBV7-8 and TRBJ2-3, with D perhaps matching TRBD1 or TRBD2 (5 bases each). The CDR3 runs 16 residues. Germline values: CDR1 SGHVS, CDR2 FQNEAQ. V lost 6 bases, J lost 1 base, and 17 bases lay in between. The CDR3 spells CASSLLPGPGTDTQYF. CDR3 sequence (DNA): TGTGCCAGCAGTCTCCTTCCGGGACCAGGCACAGATACGCAGTATTTT.

This clonotype was counted many times. V and J are TRBV20-1 and TRBJ1-6; TRBD1 is a possible D gene (5 bases). Germline lookup yields CDR1 DFQATT and CDR2 SNEGSKA (reference sequence). CDR3 length: 15 amino acids. V lost 1 base and J 9 bases, leaving 16 bases between the germline ends. CDR3 in DNA: TGCAGTGCTAGAGCCCCCGCAGGGACTTCTTCACCCCTCCACTTT. Encoded protein: CSARAPAGTSSPLHF.

The CDR3, as DNA: TGTGCCAGCAGCCCTGCTATCACAGATACGCAGTATTTT. Amino acid sequence: CASSPAITDTQYF. The chain joins TRBV5-4 to TRBJ2-3; D call uncertain. Germline CDR1 and CDR2: SGHNT and YYREEE (reference sequence). The CDR3 has 13 residues. Trimming took 4 bases from V and 2 from J, leaving 8 bases between them.

In this sample, this clonotype turned up many times. J is TRBJ2-3 and V is TRBV10-3; perhaps TRBD2 as D (6 bases). In germline, CDR1 is ENHRY, CDR2 SYGVKD. This CDR3 spans 13 amino acids. V shed 9 bases and J shed 3 bases, with 13 bases lying between them. This CDR3 is CAMTSGLTDTQYF. The CDR3 DNA is TGTGCCATGACTAGTGGGTTGACAGATACGCAGTATTTT.

At least ten counts were recorded for this clonotype. The CDR3 DNA reads TGCAGTGCTAGTTCCGGGACATATAACACTGAAGCTTTCTTT. Translating it yields CSASSGTYNTEAFF. The V and J genes are TRBV20-1 and TRBJ1-1; possible D gene TRBD1, 6 bases. The ends were cut back, 3 bases at V and 2 bases at J, with 13 bases in the middle. The germline gives CDR1 DFQATT, CDR2 SNEGSKA (reference sequence). The CDR3 has 14 residues.

For this clonotype: Possible read error: a much larger clone is one base away. The rearrangement joins TRBV14 to TRBJ2-5, with D hard to call. This CDR3 region has 13 residues. V was trimmed by 4 bases and J by 9 bases, leaving 15 bases between them. CDR1 and CDR2 (germline): SGHDN, FVKESK. CDR3: CASSRVGNTAQYF. The CDR3 coding sequence is TGTGCCAGCAGCCGGGTGGGAAATACAGCCCAGTACTTC.

The gene calls are TRBV19 and TRBJ1-6; D is perhaps TRBD1 (5 bases). Looked up from germline, CDR1 is LNHDA and CDR2 is SQIVND (reference sequence). Trimming stripped 6 bases from V and 6 bases from J, with 12 bases between. This CDR3 has 14 amino acids. Here the CDR3 reads CASRPGTVNSPLHF. The CDR3 DNA reads TGTGCCAGTAGGCCCGGGACGGTTAATTCACCCCTCCACTTT.

There are a few counts of this clonotype. The chain combines TRBV12-3 or TRBV12-4 with TRBJ1-6, with 7 bases matching TRBD1. V lost 6 bases, J lost 8 bases, and 10 bases stayed unmatched. This CDR3 has 15 amino acids. The DNA of the CDR3 is TGTGCCAGCAGCAACCGACAGGGTCCTGATTCACCCCTCCACTTT. Translated, it gives CASSNRQGPDSPLHF.

This clonotype was detected ten times or more. V and J are TRBV27 and TRBJ2-3; D is undetermined. CDR3 size: 16 residues. V dropped 6 bases and J dropped 6 bases, with 22 bases sitting between them. Per germline, CDR1 MNHEY and CDR2 SMNVEV (reference sequence). The CDR3 bases are TGTGCCAGCAGCCCAAATCGGTCCCGCACCGGGGATACGCAGTATTTT. It yields the protein CASSPNRSRTGDTQYF.

To note about this clonotype: The junction and the germline gene differ at one end; a read error may be behind it. The CDR3 sequence is CASSQELRGGARF. CDR3 coding DNA: TGCGCCAGCAGCCAAGAATTACGGGGGGGAGCCCGTTTT. J is TRBJ2-3 and V is TRBV4-3, with 8 bases matching TRBD2. The CDR3 has 13 residues. Germline values: CDR1 LGHNA, CDR2 YSLEER.

The table lists this clonotype with many counts. V gene TRBV5-6 combines with J gene TRBJ2-1; 8 nucleotides line up with TRBD2. The V gene end was trimmed by 4 bases and the J gene end by 8 bases; junction bases not matched to a gene: 11. The germline CDR1 and CDR2 sequences are SGHDT and YYEEEE. This CDR3 contains 15 residues. The CDR3 spells CASSDASGSQDEQFF. The CDR3 nucleotides are TGTGCCAGCAGCGATGCTAGCGGGTCTCAGGATGAGCAGTTCTTC.

The rearrangement uses TRBV5-1 and TRBJ2-7; D may be TRBD2 (6 bases). This CDR3 spans 14 amino acids. CDR1 and CDR2 from the germline V gene are SGHRS and YFSETQ. Trimming took off 4 bases at V and 6 bases at J, with 17 bases between the two ends. CDR3: CASSIGTPPSEQYF. CDR3 nucleotides: TGCGCCAGCAGCATCGGGACTCCCCCCTCCGAGCAGTACTTC.

This chain connects TRBV12-3 or TRBV12-4 to TRBJ2-2, with 9 bases that match TRBD1. J gave up 6 bases and V 6 bases, and 11 bases lay outside the gene matches. The CDR3 has 16 residues. The CDR3 nucleotides are TGTGCCAGCAGACTACCGGGACAGGGTGGGGCCGGGGAGCTGTTTTTT. It encodes CASRLPGQGGAGELFF.

The chain links TRBV12-3 or TRBV12-4 to TRBJ2-7, with TRBD2 matching over 11 bases. This CDR3 is built from 15 residues. The trim removed 5 bases at V and 3 bases at J, leaving 6 bases unmatched. The CDR3 protein is CASSTPGTSGYEQYF. The CDR3 nucleotides read TGTGCCAGCAGTACCCCGGGGACTAGCGGCTACGAGCAGTACTTC.

This clonotype was recorded a few times. The chain uses TRBV10-3 and TRBJ2-2; 8 nucleotides align to TRBD2. Germline V gives CDR1 ENHRY, CDR2 SYGVKD. V was clipped by 7 bases and J by 7 bases; unmatched bases: 5. CDR3 length: 13 amino acids. In DNA form, the CDR3 reads TGTGCCATCACAGCGGGAGCGAACGGGGAGCTGTTTTTT. It yields the protein CAITAGANGELFF.

This clonotype was seen many times. The chain has TRBV20-1 and TRBJ2-7; TRBD2 matches at 8 bases. Germline loops: CDR1 DFQATT, CDR2 SNEGSKA (reference sequence). The CDR3 has 15 amino acids. J gave up 3 bases and V 5 bases, and 12 bases lay outside the gene matches. CDR3 DNA sequence: TGCAGTGCTCAAGGGAGGAGCGGGAGAGACTACGAGCAGTACTTC. It codes for CSAQGRSGRDYEQYF.

There are many counts of this clonotype. The J gene is TRBJ2-1, the V gene TRBV7-2; 8 bases match TRBD1. The CDR3 is 17 residues long. V trimming: 4 bases; J trimming: 0 bases; junction bases outside the gene matches: 8. Germline V lookup: CDR1 SGHTA, CDR2 FQGNSA. In nucleotides, the CDR3 is TGTGCCAGCAGCTCCGGGACAGGCCTGAGCTCCTACAATGAGCAGTTCTTC. Its protein is CASSSGTGLSSYNEQFF.

This clonotype has at least ten counts. The chain is built from TRBV7-8 and TRBJ1-3; no reliable D call. CDR1 and CDR2 from the germline V gene are SGHVS and FQNEAQ. CDR3 length: 16 amino acids. With 1 base removed from V and 0 bases from J, the gap between germline ends came to 10 bases. As DNA, the CDR3 is TGTGCCAGCAGCTTAGAATCTCGGATCTCTGGAAACACCATATATTTT. Protein product: CASSLESRISGNTIYF.

Many counts were recorded for this clonotype. The chain carries TRBV27 and TRBJ2-7, with 10 bases matching TRBD2. J lost 6 bases, V lost 3 bases, and 5 bases had no gene match. There are 14 residues in the CDR3. CDR1 and CDR2 (germline): MNHEY, SMNVEV (reference sequence). The CDR3 sequence: CASSFGSSGSEQYF. Written as DNA, the CDR3 is TGTGCCAGCAGTTTCGGGTCTAGCGGGAGCGAGCAGTACTTC.

This clonotype was seen a handful of times. The chain links TRBV6-1 to TRBJ2-3, with 12 bases lining up with TRBD2. The CDR3 sequence is 18 residues long. V dropped 2 bases and J dropped 5; count of bases not matched to a gene: 11. Germline V gene sequence: CDR1 MNHNS, CDR2 SASEGT. CDR3 amino acids: CASSEFPSLAGGGDTQYF. CDR3 DNA: TGTGCCAGCAGTGAATTCCCCTCCCTAGCGGGGGGGGGAGATACGCAGTATTTT.

The chain uses TRBV5-5 and TRBJ1-2; tentative D call: TRBD1 (6 bases). CDR3 length: 13 residues. V gave up 4 bases and J gave up 3 bases, with 10 bases separating them. Germline lookup yields CDR1 SGHKS and CDR2 YYEKEE (reference sequence). The CDR3 DNA reads as TGTGCCAGCAGCAGGGGGAATTACTATGGCTACACCTTC. Its translation is CASSRGNYYGYTF.

This clonotype has ten or more counts. The chain is built from TRBV24-1 and TRBJ1-2; maybe TRBD1 (5 bases). The CDR3 is 14 residues long. Germline CDR1 KGHDR, CDR2 SFDVKD. Between the trimmed V and J ends, which lost 4 bases and 4 bases, there was a span of 12 bases. The CDR3 is CATSESQGSYGYTF. The CDR3 DNA is TGTGCCACCAGTGAGTCTCAGGGTTCCTATGGCTACACCTTC.

Comments on this clonotype: A read error may explain this, as a much larger clone is one base away. This chain links TRBV28 with TRBJ1-1; D uncertain. CDR3 length: 12 amino acids. Germline V gene lookup returns CDR1 MDHEN and CDR2 SYDVKM. CDR3 sequence: CASILGRVEAFF. The CDR3 region has the DNA TGTGCCAGCATTTTAGGACGGGTTGAAGCTTTCTTT.

V and J are TRBV28 and TRBJ2-7; TRBD1 agrees at 10 bases. CDR3 length equals 16 residues. The V gene end was trimmed by 2 bases and the J gene end by 4 bases; junction bases not matched to a gene: 8. CDR1 MDHEN and CDR2 SYDVKM come from the germline V gene. The CDR3: CASSLGAGTGVYEQYF. CDR3 nucleotides: TGTGCCAGCAGTTTAGGGGCCGGGACAGGGGTTTACGAGCAGTACTTC.